Below are 23 T cell receptor beta chains sequenced from a single sample in a study of metastatic and nonmetastatic thyroid tumors. All patients reached thyroid surgery having received no treatment beforehand. TCRdb redid the clone calls on the PCR reads using MiXCR. The sample shows about 24,000 clones, approximately 24% of them seen only once. The sample consisted of blood. The receptors come from a female donor with papillary thyroid cancer or a benign thyroid nodule (not recorded which). Some clones in this sample may be carry-over from other donors' samples.

In its sample, this clone was seen a few times. A much bigger clone sits one base away, suggesting this may be a read error. The conserved final phenylalanine or tryptophan is absent from the CDR3, which likely points to a read error. The DNA is left out, because the CDR3 cannot be placed on it with certainty; the CDR3 is given as TCRdb lists it. Distinct nucleotide sequences in the sample also encode this CDR3. This rearrangement joins TRBV2 to TRBJ2-6; the listed D gene, TRBD2, was not tested against the DNA. The CDR3 comprises 10 residues, both ends counted. Per the germline V gene, CDR1 is SNHLY and CDR2 is FYNNEI. The CDR3 spells CASSRLAGDL.

This chain links TRBV20-1 with TRBJ2-1; D ambiguous. This CDR3 is built from 11 residues. Germline CDR1 is DFQATT and CDR2 is SNEGSKA (reference sequence). CDR3 protein: CIGRTGNEQFF. The CDR3 DNA reads TGCATTGGTAGAACCGGCAATGAGCAGTTCTTC.

This clone has more than one count but fewer than ten. This rearrangement joins TRBV6-2 or TRBV6-3 to TRBJ2-7; 9 bases fit TRBD2. Germline CDR1 MNHEY, CDR2 SVGEGT. The CDR3 covers 16 residues. With V trimmed by 0 bases and J by 0 bases, 3 bases remained unmatched. The CDR3 DNA reads as TGTGCCAGCAGTTACTCGACTAGCGGAAGCTCCTACGAGCAGTACTTC. Residues: CASSYSTSGSSYEQYF.

In this sample, this clone turned up many times. This chain links TRBV11-2 with TRBJ2-7; possible D gene TRBD1, 5 bases. The V gene lost 2 bases and the J gene lost 0 bases, with 11 bases spanning the gap. Germline V gives CDR1 SGHAT, CDR2 FQNNGV. The CDR3 totals 15 residues. The CDR3 sequence: CASSLSIDSSYEQYF. CDR3 sequence (DNA): TGTGCCAGCAGCTTATCTATCGACAGCTCCTACGAGCAGTACTTC. The variable domain in full, with the rest retrieved from reference TRBV11-2 and TRBJ2-7, is EAGVAQSPRYKIIEKRQSVAFWCNPISGHATLYWYQQILGQGPKLLIQFQNNGVVDDSQLPKDRFSAERLKGVDSTLKIQPAKLEDSAVYLCASSLSIDSSYEQYFGPGTRLTVT.

This clone was observed many times. The chain joins TRBV11-1 to TRBJ2-3, with a weak D call TRBD2 (5 bases). This CDR3 is built from 15 residues. Germline-derived CDR1 and CDR2 are SGHAT and FQDESV (reference sequence). V was cut by 0 bases and J by 3 bases, with 10 bases left in between. In nucleotides, the CDR3 is TGTGCCAGCAGCTTAGCCCAGAGGGAGACAGATACGCAGTATTTT. Translating gives CASSLAQRETDTQYF. The whole variable domain, remainder taken from reference TRBV11-1 and TRBJ2-3, is EAEVAQSPRYKITEKSQAVAFWCDPISGHATLYWYRQILGQGPELLVQFQDESVVDDSQLPKDRFSAERLKGVDSTLKIQPAELGDSAMYLCASSLAQRETDTQYFGPGTRLTVL.

This clone was observed a handful of times. V usage is TRBV12-3 or TRBV12-4 and J usage is TRBJ2-7; D is uncertain. This CDR3 contains 12 residues. With 4 bases removed from V and 8 bases from J, the gap between germline ends came to 12 bases. The CDR3 coding sequence is TGTGCCAGCAGTTCTGCCTCGGGTCAGCAGTACTTC. This sequence encodes CASSSASGQQYF.

This clone was recorded many times. The chain uses TRBV9 and TRBJ1-3; D not resolved. The CDR3 runs 15 residues. CDR1 is SGDLS, CDR2 YYNGEE, per germline. Trimming shortened V by 4 bases and J by 4 bases, and 15 bases separated the two germline ends. CDR3 sequence (DNA): TGTGCCAGCAGCCCATTCCAGGCGGAAGGAAACACCATATATTTT. It codes for CASSPFQAEGNTIYF.

J is TRBJ2-6 and V is TRBV6-2 or TRBV6-3; tentative D call: TRBD1 (5 bases). Trimming removed 5 bases from V and 1 base from J, with 9 bases in between. The CDR3 totals 15 residues. Germline V lookup: CDR1 MNHEY, CDR2 SVGEGT. DNA of the CDR3: TGTGCCAGCAGTGCAAAGGGGTCTGGGGCCAACGTCCTGACTTTC. It is translated as CASSAKGSGANVLTF.

Ten or more counts support this clone. J is TRBJ2-1 and V is TRBV20-1; TRBD2 matches 8 bases. This CDR3 has 15 amino acids. CDR1 DFQATT and CDR2 SNEGSKA come from the germline V gene (reference sequence). V lost 6 bases to trimming and J lost 4 bases; unmatched junction nucleotides: 11. The CDR3 sequence: CSAEIGASGYNEQFF. DNA for the CDR3: TGCAGTGCCGAAATTGGCGCTAGCGGGTACAATGAGCAGTTCTTC.

The chain joins TRBV29-1 to TRBJ1-6, with D possibly TRBD1 on 6 matching bases. V dropped 4 bases and J dropped 7 bases, with 11 bases sitting between them. Germline V gene data show CDR1 as SQVTM and CDR2 as ANQGSEA. The CDR3 runs 13 residues. Here the CDR3 reads CSVGQVVNSPLHF. Here the CDR3 DNA reads TGCAGCGTTGGACAGGTTGTAAATTCACCCCTCCACTTT.

This clone was counted only a few times. The chain carries TRBV20-1 and TRBJ2-7, with TRBD2 matching over 7 bases. Losses at the gene ends were 3 bases for V and 1 base for J; bases not matched to a gene: 9. Germline assignment: CDR1 DFQATT and CDR2 SNEGSKA (reference sequence). The CDR3 totals 15 residues. CDR3 residues: CSARTSWGRSYEQYF. CDR3 DNA sequence: TGCAGTGCTAGGACTAGCTGGGGTCGGTCCTACGAGCAGTACTTC.

This clone occurred many times. The chain is built from TRBV19 and TRBJ2-1; no firm D call. Trimming took off 4 bases at V and 7 bases at J, with 14 bases between the two ends. The CDR3 has 14 amino acids. CDR1 is LNHDA, CDR2 SQIVND, per germline (reference sequence). CDR3 protein: CASSKSEEVNEQFF. CDR3 nucleotides: TGTGCCAGTAGTAAAAGCGAGGAAGTGAATGAGCAGTTCTTC.

The CDR3 DNA reads TGTGCCAGCAGTCCACCCTACACCCCAGGCGAGACCCAGTACTTC. This translates into CASSPPYTPGETQYF. V and J are TRBV28 and TRBJ2-5; D not certain. The CDR3 loop spans 15 amino acids. Germline V gene lookup returns CDR1 MDHEN and CDR2 SYDVKM. With 5 bases removed from V and 5 bases from J, the gap between germline ends came to 18 bases.

This clone is categorized as medium-sized. The chain has TRBV12-3 or TRBV12-4 and TRBJ1-2, with a tentative D call TRBD1 (5 bases). V lost 3 bases and J 7 bases, leaving 12 bases between the germline ends. This CDR3 spans 13 amino acids. The CDR3 nucleotides read TGTGCCAGCAGTTTTTCCAGGGAGGGTGGCTACACCTTC. This translates into CASSFSREGGYTF.

This clone was counted many times. J is TRBJ2-1 and V is TRBV7-2, with D perhaps TRBD1 (5 bases). Trimming shortened V by 1 base and J by 2 bases, and 9 bases separated the two germline ends. The CDR3 runs to 15 residues. From germline, CDR1 is SGHTA and CDR2 FQGNSA. Here the CDR3 DNA reads TGTGCCAGCAGCTTAGATTCACAGGCCTACAATGAGCAGTTCTTC. Residues: CASSLDSQAYNEQFF.

Only a few counts were recorded for this clone. A much larger clone sits a single nucleotide away, making a read error possible. The chain couples TRBV6-1 to TRBJ1-1, with 7 bases identical to TRBD1. Germline V CDR1 and CDR2: MNHNS, SASEGT. The CDR3 contains 15 residues. CDR3 protein: CTSSWSGQKDTEDFF. CDR3 DNA: TGTACCAGCAGCTGGTCGGGACAGAAAGACACTGAAGATTTCTTT.

The chain links TRBV6-1 to TRBJ2-3; TRBD2 matches 8 bases. CDR1 MNHNS and CDR2 SASEGT come from the germline V gene. There are 14 residues in the CDR3. Trimming removed 8 bases from V and 6 bases from J; junction bases left unmatched: 10. CDR3 coding DNA: TGTGCCAGCGCACTAGCGGTAGACACGGATACGCAGTATTTT. This encodes CASALAVDTDTQYF.

In its sample, this clone was seen many times. The V gene is TRBV30, the J gene TRBJ2-3; 12 bases are a match to TRBD2. This CDR3 has 15 residues. CDR1 and CDR2 from the germline V gene are GTSNPN and SVGIG (reference sequence). J lost 3 bases, V lost 3 bases, and 4 bases had no gene match. The CDR3: CAWSMTSGRTDTQYF. CDR3 coding DNA: TGTGCCTGGAGCATGACTAGCGGGAGAACAGATACGCAGTATTTT.

This clone was counted ten times or more. The J gene is TRBJ1-2, the V gene TRBV5-1; a possible D gene is TRBD1 (5 bases). The germline V gene has CDR1 SGHRS and CDR2 YFSETQ. The V gene lost 4 bases and the J gene lost 3 bases, with 10 bases spanning the gap. The CDR3 runs 13 residues. The CDR3 spells CASSRAGDYGYTF. CDR3 coding DNA: TGCGCCAGCAGCAGGGCGGGGGACTATGGCTACACCTTC.

This clone was picked up many times. The V gene is TRBV6-6, the J gene TRBJ2-1; perhaps TRBD1 as D (5 bases). This CDR3 contains 18 residues. With 1 base removed from V and 0 bases from J, the gap between germline ends came to 16 bases. The germline gives CDR1 MNHNY, CDR2 SVGAGI (reference sequence). The CDR3 spells CASSYFGWGRRSYNEQFF. Here the CDR3 DNA reads TGTGCCAGCAGTTACTTTGGGTGGGGCCGCCGCTCCTACAATGAGCAGTTCTTC.

The genes are TRBV18 and TRBJ2-7; 8 bases match TRBD1. The CDR3 has 13 amino acids. V lost 3 bases to trimming and J lost 5 bases; unmatched junction nucleotides: 3. The germline V gene has CDR1 KGHSH and CDR2 LQKENI. This CDR3 is CASSPGQGNEQYF. The CDR3 DNA is TGTGCCAGCTCACCTGGACAGGGTAACGAGCAGTACTTC.

In this sample, this clone turned up many times. The V and J genes are TRBV19 and TRBJ2-1; TRBD2 is a possible D gene (6 bases). The V gene lost 0 bases and the J gene lost 0 bases, with 12 bases spanning the gap. Germline V gene lookup returns CDR1 LNHDA and CDR2 SQIVND (reference sequence). The CDR3 spans 17 residues. CDR3 region: CASSIDMEGSSYNEQFF. The CDR3 DNA follows: TGTGCCAGTAGTATAGATATGGAGGGGAGCTCCTACAATGAGCAGTTCTTC.

This clone has more than one count but fewer than ten. Germline and junction disagree at one end, which may indicate a read error. The gene calls are TRBV6-1 and TRBJ2-2, with 7 bases fitting TRBD2. Looked up from germline, CDR1 is MNHNS and CDR2 is SASEGT. This CDR3 has 15 amino acids. The CDR3 bases are TGTGCCAGCATTGAAGCTAGCGGTGGGGCCGGGGAGCTGTTTTTT. This encodes CASIEASGGAGELFF.